This paragraph covers one T cell receptor (beta chain) sequence. Its antigen is not yet known. No base-level quality is on record; no much larger clone is a single base apart. This entry belongs to a study of OX40 agonist ivuxolimab in advanced cancers. At the level of the whole study: Ivuxolimab was an agonistic, fully human IgG2 monoclonal antibody directed against OX40 (CD134), a costimulatory receptor. Three dose-escalation patients achieved partial responses, one with hepatocellular carcinoma and two with cutaneous melanoma. The paper reports the monotherapy dose-escalation portion (N of about 50 patients) of the phase I ivuxolimab trial. A male proportion of around 81% and a mean age of roughly 58 years, ranging from 23 to 79, were recorded for the dose-escalation cohort. Intravenous ivuxolimab was administered to patients every 2 weeks at six dose levels: 0.01, 0.1, 0.3, 1.5, 3 and 10 mg/kg. Prior anti-PD-1, anti-PD-L1 or anti-CTLA-4 therapy was permitted, and checkpoint inhibitors had been received by about two fifths of dose-escalation patients. The purpose of peripheral TCRbeta sequencing was to test whether ivuxolimab changed TCR sequence diversity and led to clonal T-cell expansion. Of the approximately 50 dose-escalation patients, hepatocellular carcinoma was present in 19, melanoma in approximately 15, renal cell carcinoma in 9 and head and neck cancer in 9. Here is what the overall study found, with its caveats: After ivuxolimab, CD8+ T cells had more expanded clones than CD4+ T cells on average. Low levels of normalized T-cell clonal expansion were also shown by some nonresponding patients. Clonal expansion of both CD4+ and CD8+ blood T cells was observed from baseline to week 6 at doses 0.1 to 3.0 mg/kg. In the 0.1-3.0 mg/kg groups, partial responders were among the patients with the lowest normalized peripheral clonal expansion, particularly in CD8+ T cells. Which antigens the clonally expanded peripheral T cells were specific for was not determined.

Patients with autoimmune disease history or receiving systemic immunosuppression were excluded from the trial. Peripheral blood for TCR sequencing was collected from all dose cohorts at baseline, on cycle 4 day 1, and on cycle 7 day 1. The samples were drawn from a first-in-human, open-label, multicenter phase I dose-escalation trial of ivuxolimab. Adults with locally advanced or metastatic melanoma, renal cell carcinoma, hepatocellular carcinoma or head and neck squamous cell carcinoma were enrolled in the trial. Before TCR sequencing, CD4+ T cells and CD8+ T cells were sorted from peripheral blood as separate populations. The CDR3 has 15 amino acids, counting the end cysteine and phenylalanine. CDR3 DNA only is kept here, 45 bases in frame from base 1. CDR1 and CDR2 are drawn from the germline V gene: SGHVS, FNYEAQ. V is cut by 5 bases and J by 2 bases, and the space between the germline ends is 13 bases.

For sequencing of the TCRbeta CDR3 region, genomic DNA was extracted from the sorted cells. The immunoSEQ Assay was used to sequence the TCRbeta CDR3 regions. The table comes from immuneACCESS by way of TCRdb, which keeps in-frame sequences with V and J called. Part of the clones is missing from these tables; in studies checked, under half for an unresolved V gene and the rest for unknown reasons. Counted in this sample were about 68,000 clones; roughly 86% of them appeared once. Of the sample, approximately 7% is held by the ten largest clones. The sequencing here drew on CD4+ or CD8+ T cells sorted from blood, taken in a trial of the OX40 agonist ivuxolimab. This clonotype was sampled from an adult with an advanced solid tumor such as melanoma, head and neck, liver or kidney cancer. The receptor chain draws on TRBV7-6 and TRBJ2-4; no D gene can be assigned with confidence. The DNA sequence reads TGTGCCAGCAGCCCCGGCCCAGGAACCAAAAACATTCAGTACTTC. Translated, this gives CASSPGPGTKNIQYF.